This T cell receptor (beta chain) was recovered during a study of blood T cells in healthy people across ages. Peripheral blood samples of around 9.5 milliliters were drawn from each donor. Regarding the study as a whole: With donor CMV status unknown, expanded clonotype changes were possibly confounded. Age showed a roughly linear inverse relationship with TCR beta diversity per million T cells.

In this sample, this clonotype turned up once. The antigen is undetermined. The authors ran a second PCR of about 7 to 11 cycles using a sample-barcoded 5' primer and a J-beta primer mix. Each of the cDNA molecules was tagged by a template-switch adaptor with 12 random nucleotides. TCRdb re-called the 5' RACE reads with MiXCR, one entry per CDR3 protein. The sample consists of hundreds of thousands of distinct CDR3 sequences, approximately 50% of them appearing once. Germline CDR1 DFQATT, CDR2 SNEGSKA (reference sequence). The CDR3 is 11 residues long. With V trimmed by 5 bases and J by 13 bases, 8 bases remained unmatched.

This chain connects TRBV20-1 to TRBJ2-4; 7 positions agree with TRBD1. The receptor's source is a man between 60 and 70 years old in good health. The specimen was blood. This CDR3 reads CSAGDSWEQYF. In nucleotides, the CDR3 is TGCAGTGCTGGGGACAGTTGGGAGCAGTACTTC.